This note documents a single TCR beta chain sequence. The entry originates in a study of blood T cell repertoires in COVID-19. Looking at the study overall: Material from acute and convalescent COVID-19 was sourced from the United States, Italy and Spain. PBMCs, B-cell-depleted T cells, or T cells provided the cDNA or gDNA that made up the material.

As handled by the study authors: Reference gene primers were amplified, and this amplification served to estimate nucleated cell counts. TCRdb's table, derived via immunoSEQ multiplex PCR, lists solely in-frame clones and lacks some. Clone size and the V and J calls come from that table; the DNA yielded D and trimming. Of approximately 170,000 clones listed, roughly 90% are singletons. The TCR sequence derives from a man aged 55 to 70 with active or convalescent COVID-19. Sample: peripheral blood.

CDR3 coding DNA: TGTGCCAGCAACCCGGGACAGACGATCTATGGCTACACCTTC. Encoded protein: CASNPGQTIYGYTF. The V call is TRBV6-5, the J call TRBJ1-2; 7 bases are a match to TRBD1. The CDR3 is 14 residues long. Germline trimming cut 7 bases from V and 4 bases from J; bases unmatched to any gene: 9. The germline V gene encodes CDR1 MNHEY and CDR2 SVGAGI.